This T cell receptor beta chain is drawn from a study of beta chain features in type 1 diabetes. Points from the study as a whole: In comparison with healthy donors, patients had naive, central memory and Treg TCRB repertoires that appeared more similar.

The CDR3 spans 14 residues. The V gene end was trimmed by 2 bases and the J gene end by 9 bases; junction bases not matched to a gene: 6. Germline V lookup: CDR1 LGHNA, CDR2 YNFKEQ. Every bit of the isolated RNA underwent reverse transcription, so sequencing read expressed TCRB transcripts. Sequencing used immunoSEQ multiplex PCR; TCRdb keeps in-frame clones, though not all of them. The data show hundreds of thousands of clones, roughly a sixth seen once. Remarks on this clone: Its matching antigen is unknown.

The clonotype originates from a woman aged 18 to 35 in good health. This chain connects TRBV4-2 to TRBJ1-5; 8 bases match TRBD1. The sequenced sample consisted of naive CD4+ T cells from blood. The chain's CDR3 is CASSQQGAQGPQHF. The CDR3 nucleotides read TGTGCCAGCAGCCAACAGGGGGCGCAGGGGCCCCAGCATTTT.